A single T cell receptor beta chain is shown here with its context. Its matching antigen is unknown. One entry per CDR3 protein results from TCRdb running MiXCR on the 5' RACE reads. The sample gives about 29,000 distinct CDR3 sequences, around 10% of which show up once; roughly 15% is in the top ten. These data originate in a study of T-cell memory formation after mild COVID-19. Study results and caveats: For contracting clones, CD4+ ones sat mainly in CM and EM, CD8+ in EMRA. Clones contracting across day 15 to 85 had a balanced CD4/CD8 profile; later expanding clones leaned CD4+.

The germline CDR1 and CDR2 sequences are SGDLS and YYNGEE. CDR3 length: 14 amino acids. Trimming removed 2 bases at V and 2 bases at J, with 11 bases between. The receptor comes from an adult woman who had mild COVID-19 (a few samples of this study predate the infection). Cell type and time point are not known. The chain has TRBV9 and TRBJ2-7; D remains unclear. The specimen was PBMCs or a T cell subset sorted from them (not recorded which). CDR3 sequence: CASSVVASTYEQYF. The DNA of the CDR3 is TGTGCCAGCAGCGTGGTCGCGTCCACCTACGAGCAGTACTTC.